The count of the clone carrying this T cell receptor (beta chain) is one. Described time point: pretreatment peripheral blood. This record comes from a study of PD-L1 blockade in urothelial cancer. The CDR3 consists of 13 residues. Trimming removed 11 bases from V and 7 bases from J, with 15 bases in between. Germline assignment: CDR1 SGHAT and CDR2 FQNNGV. Profiling relied on immunoSEQ multiplex PCR, and the TCRdb table lists in-frame clones only, not all of them. Of some 89,000 clones in the sample, 70% to 90% were seen once. The chain carries TRBV11-2 and TRBJ1-6; a possible D gene is TRBD1 (6 bases). This receptor was obtained from a man aged 60 to 75 with urothelial cancer. Sample: PBMCs, taken around atezolizumab (anti-PD-L1) treatment. CDR3 DNA sequence: TGTGCCTACGGGGGGGCACTGAATTCACCCCTCCACTTT. This encodes CAYGGALNSPLHF.